This TCR beta chain was observed in a study of T cells in Graves' hyperthyroidism and ophthalmopathy. Study conclusions and caveats: Most clonotypes expanded in thyroid above 0.001 were likewise present in blood.

RNA transcripts yielded amplified TCR beta CDR3 regions. First-round RT-PCR of the TCR CDR3 relied on the HTBI primer set. MiXCR, run by TCRdb on the multiplex PCR reads, gives a single entry per CDR3 protein. The data contain about 720,000 distinct CDR3 sequences, over 15% of them singletons. In this sample, this clonotype turned up a few times. The antigen remains unidentified. The CDR3 runs to 17 residues. V was shortened by 5 bases and J by 8 bases, with 25 bases between the two germline ends. CDR1 is LNHDA and CDR2 is SQIVND in the germline V gene (reference sequence). The clonotype comes from a man younger than 30 with Graves' hyperthyroidism. The V gene is TRBV19, the J gene TRBJ2-1; D ambiguous. Sequencing input: blood. The CDR3 is CASSPLFMEKSGDEQFF. In DNA form, the CDR3 reads TGTGCCAGTAGTCCTCTATTCATGGAAAAATCGGGCGATGAGCAGTTCTTC.